The sample holds one count of the clone carrying this TCR beta chain. What it binds is not known. After extraction with the RNeasy kit, about 0.45 to 1 ug of the RNA was reverse transcribed using random hexamers. TCRdb used MiXCR to reprocess the immunoSEQ multiplex PCR reads, holding one entry per CDR3 protein. In the table there are about 120,000 distinct CDR3 sequences, approximately 93% of which are singletons. The sample is drawn from a study of CD8 T cells in Susac syndrome. Study-level findings and limits: The study admitted that it had a relatively small number of individuals in its TCR sequencing and HLA analysis.

This CDR3 region has 14 residues. The germline gives CDR1 DFQATT, CDR2 SNEGSKA (reference sequence). Trimming stripped 1 base from V and 0 bases from J, with 9 bases between. The sample taken for sequencing was CD4+ T cells from PBMCs. The chain links TRBV20-1 to TRBJ1-1; D gene ambiguous. The TCR sequence derives from a human donor with multiple sclerosis. Here the CDR3 reads CSARAARLNTEAFF. The CDR3 DNA follows: TGCAGTGCTAGAGCGGCCAGGCTGAACACTGAAGCTTTCTTT.